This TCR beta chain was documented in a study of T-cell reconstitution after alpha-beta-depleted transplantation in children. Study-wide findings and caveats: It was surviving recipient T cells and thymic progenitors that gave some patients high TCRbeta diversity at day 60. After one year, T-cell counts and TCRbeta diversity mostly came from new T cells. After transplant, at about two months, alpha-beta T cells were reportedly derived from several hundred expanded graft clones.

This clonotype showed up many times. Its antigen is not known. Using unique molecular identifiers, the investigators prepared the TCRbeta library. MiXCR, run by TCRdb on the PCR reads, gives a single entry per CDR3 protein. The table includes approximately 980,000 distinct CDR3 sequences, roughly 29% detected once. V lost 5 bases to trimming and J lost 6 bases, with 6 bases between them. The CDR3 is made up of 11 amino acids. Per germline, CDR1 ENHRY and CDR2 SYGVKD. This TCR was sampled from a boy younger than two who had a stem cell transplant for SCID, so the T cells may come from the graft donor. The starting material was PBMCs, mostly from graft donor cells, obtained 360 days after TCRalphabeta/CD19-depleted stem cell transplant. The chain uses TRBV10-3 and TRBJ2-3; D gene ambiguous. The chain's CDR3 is CAISQWDTQYF. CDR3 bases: TGTGCCATCAGTCAGTGGGATACGCAGTATTTT.